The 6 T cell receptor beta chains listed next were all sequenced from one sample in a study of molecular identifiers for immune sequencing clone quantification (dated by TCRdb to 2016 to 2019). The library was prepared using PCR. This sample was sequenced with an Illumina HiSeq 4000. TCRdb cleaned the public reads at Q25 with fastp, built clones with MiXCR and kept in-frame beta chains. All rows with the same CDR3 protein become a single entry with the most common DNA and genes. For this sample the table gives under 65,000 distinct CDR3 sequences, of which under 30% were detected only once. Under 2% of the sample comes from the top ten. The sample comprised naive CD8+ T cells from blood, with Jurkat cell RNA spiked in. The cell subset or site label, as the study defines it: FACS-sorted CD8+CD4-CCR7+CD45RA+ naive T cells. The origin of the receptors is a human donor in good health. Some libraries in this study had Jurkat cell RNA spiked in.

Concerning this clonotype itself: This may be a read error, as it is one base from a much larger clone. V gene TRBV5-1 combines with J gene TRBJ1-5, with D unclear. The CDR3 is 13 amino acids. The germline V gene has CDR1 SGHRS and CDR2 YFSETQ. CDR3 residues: CANSLASNQPQHF. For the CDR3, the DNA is TGCGCCAACAGCTTGGCTAGCAATCAGCCCCAGCATTTT.

The CDR3, as DNA: TGTGCCAGCAGTTTATCAGCCGACTACGAGCAGTACTTC. Protein sequence: CASSLSADYEQYF. The chain couples TRBV27 to TRBJ2-7, with unresolved D. Per the germline V gene, CDR1 is MNHEY and CDR2 is SMNVEV (reference sequence). Trimming shortened V by 0 bases and J by 3 bases, and 6 bases separated the two germline ends. The CDR3 has 13 residues.

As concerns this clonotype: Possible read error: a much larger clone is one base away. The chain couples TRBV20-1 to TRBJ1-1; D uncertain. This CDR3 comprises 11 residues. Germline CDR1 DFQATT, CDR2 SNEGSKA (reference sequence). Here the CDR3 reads CSTRGDPEAFF. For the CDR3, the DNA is TGCAGTACTAGAGGAGACCCTGAAGCTTTCTTT.

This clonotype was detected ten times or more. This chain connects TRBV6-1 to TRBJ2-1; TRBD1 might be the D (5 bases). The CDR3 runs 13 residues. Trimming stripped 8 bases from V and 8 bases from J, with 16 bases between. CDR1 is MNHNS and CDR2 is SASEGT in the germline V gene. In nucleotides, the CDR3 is TGTGCCAGCGCAAACAGAAGGGGCGATGAGCAGTTCTTC. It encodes CASANRRGDEQFF.

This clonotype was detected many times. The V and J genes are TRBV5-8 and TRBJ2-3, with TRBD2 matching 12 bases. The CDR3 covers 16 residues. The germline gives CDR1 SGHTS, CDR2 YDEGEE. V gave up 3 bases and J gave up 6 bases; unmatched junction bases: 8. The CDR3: CASSWTSGNLGDTQYF. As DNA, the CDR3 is TGTGCCAGCAGCTGGACTAGCGGGAACCTGGGGGATACGCAGTATTTT.

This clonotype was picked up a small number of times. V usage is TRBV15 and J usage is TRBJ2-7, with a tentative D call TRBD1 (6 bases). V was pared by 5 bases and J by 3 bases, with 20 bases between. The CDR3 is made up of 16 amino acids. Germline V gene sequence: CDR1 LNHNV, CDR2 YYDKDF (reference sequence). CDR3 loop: CATSPMVGGQSYEQYF. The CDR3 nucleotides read TGTGCCACCAGCCCAATGGTTGGTGGACAGAGCTACGAGCAGTACTTC.